This is a list of T cell receptor beta chains from one sample in a study of CD8 T cells in ankylosing spondylitis. TCRdb independently ran MiXCR on the 5' RACE reads; one entry per CDR3 protein. This table has 200,000 to 250,000 distinct CDR3 sequences, around 17% appearing once. Material: blood, either unsorted or a sorted T cell fraction (not recorded which). The receptors were gathered from a male donor with ankylosing spondylitis. CDR3s include the opening cysteine and the closing phenylalanine or tryptophan. The order of the fields is CDR3 protein, CDR3 DNA, D gene, V gene, J gene, clone size. D genes are given only for firm matches. Clone sizes are given selectively: once, few, many, or a class where the clone is expanded.

CASSLSFCGGPGMNTEAFF,TGTGCCAGCAGCTTGTCGTTTTGCGGGGGCCCGGGGATGAACACTGAAGCTTTCTTT,.,TRBV5-6,TRBJ1-1,once
CASSSLTGGASTEQFF,TGTGCCAGCAGCTCGTTGACAGGGGGCGCATCCACTGAGCAGTTCTTC,TRBD1,TRBV7-9,TRBJ2-1,.
CASRLSLYSYNEQFF,TGTGCCAGCAGACTTAGCCTCTACTCCTACAATGAGCAGTTCTTC,.,TRBV12-3/TRBV12-4,TRBJ2-1,many
CASSLDAGSYGYTF,TGTGCCAGCAGCTTAGATGCGGGGAGCTATGGCTACACCTTC,.,TRBV7-6,TRBJ1-2,.
CSARDIDTGEPFF,TGCAGTGCTAGAGATATAGACACCGGGGAGCCGTTTTTT,.,TRBV20-1,TRBJ2-2,few
CASSVDTSGVYEQYF,TGTGCCAGCAGCGTAGATACTAGCGGGGTCTACGAGCAGTACTTC,TRBD2,TRBV9,TRBJ2-7,many
CASSLVSGTYSNQPQHF,TGTGCCAGCAGCTTAGTGTCGGGTACCTATAGCAATCAGCCCCAGCATTTT,.,TRBV7-8,TRBJ1-5,.
CATGTDYEQYF,TGTGCCACCGGGACCGACTACGAGCAGTACTTC,.,TRBV28,TRBJ2-7,many
CANSPGGGSTDTQYF,TGTGCCAACTCACCGGGGGGCGGATCCACAGATACGCAGTATTTT,.,TRBV2,TRBJ2-3,.
CASTLQGIQETQYF,TGTGCCAGCACTCTACAGGGGATCCAAGAGACCCAGTACTTC,TRBD1,TRBV12-3/TRBV12-4,TRBJ2-5,.
CASSKPGPTRKSNQPQHF,TGTGCCAGCAGCAAACCGGGACCCACGCGAAAAAGCAATCAGCCCCAGCATTTT,.,TRBV21-1,TRBJ1-5,once
CASSPPGGGTNYEQYF,TGTGCCAGCAGTCCGCCGGGTGGCGGAACAAATTACGAGCAGTACTTC,.,TRBV28,TRBJ2-7,.
CASSQASGLAGGSNTGELFF,TGTGCCAGCAGCCAAGCTTCCGGACTAGCGGGAGGCTCGAACACCGGGGAGCTGTTTTTT,TRBD2,TRBV4-2,TRBJ2-2,.
CASSLWREGPLEQYF,TGTGCCAGCAGTTTATGGCGGGAGGGCCCCCTCGAGCAGTACTTC,TRBD2,TRBV28,TRBJ2-7,.
CASSQALTGSHEQYF,TGTGCCAGCAGCCAAGCCTTGACAGGGAGCCACGAGCAGTACTTC,TRBD1,TRBV14,TRBJ2-7,.
CASSPLGANVLTF,TGTGCCAGCAGCCCCCTTGGGGCCAACGTCCTGACTTTC,.,TRBV12-3/TRBV12-4,TRBJ2-6,many
CAWSAYPEPYNEQFF,TGTGCCTGGAGTGCCTACCCGGAACCCTACAATGAGCAGTTCTTC,.,TRBV30,TRBJ2-1,.
CAWSSGYEQYF,TGTGCCTGGAGTAGTGGATACGAGCAGTACTTC,.,TRBV30,TRBJ2-7,.
CASSHRSMADYEQYF,TGCGCCAGCAGCCACCGAAGTATGGCAGACTACGAGCAGTACTTC,.,TRBV4-1,TRBJ2-7,few
CSVPGDSHSGANVLTF,TGCAGCGTCCCCGGGGACAGCCACTCTGGGGCCAACGTCCTGACTTTC,TRBD1,TRBV29-1,TRBJ2-6,.
CASSPDAEETQYF,TGCGCCAGCAGCCCGGACGCCGAAGAGACCCAGTACTTC,.,TRBV5-1,TRBJ2-5,.
CASSLGPGLADEVEQFF,TGCGCCAGCAGCTTGGGACCGGGACTAGCGGATGAAGTTGAGCAGTTCTTC,TRBD2,TRBV5-1,TRBJ2-1,few
CASSSIPGGGHNSPLHF,TGTGCCAGCAGTTCGATTCCAGGGGGCGGGCATAATTCACCCCTCCACTTT,TRBD1,TRBV6-5,TRBJ1-6,few
CASYPGTEHEAYQETQYF,TGTGCCAGCTATCCCGGGACCGAGCACGAGGCGTACCAAGAGACCCAGTACTTC,.,TRBV18,TRBJ2-5,few
CATSRDTGQEGEKLFF,TGTGCCACCAGCAGAGATACGGGCCAGGAGGGGGAAAAACTGTTTTTT,.,TRBV15,TRBJ1-4,.
CASSQATGGSGYGYTF,TGCGCCAGCAGCCAGGCGACAGGGGGTAGTGGCTATGGCTACACCTTC,TRBD1,TRBV4-1,TRBJ1-2,.
CSARDLEGRRGTEAFF,TGCAGTGCTAGAGATTTGGAGGGCAGGAGGGGCACTGAAGCTTTCTTT,.,TRBV20-1,TRBJ1-1,.
CASSLGVGTEAFF,TGTGCCAGCAGCTTAGGGGTAGGCACTGAAGCTTTCTTT,.,TRBV7-3,TRBJ1-1,many
CASSLALGGPNTGELFF,TGCGCCAGCAGCTTGGCCTTGGGGGGACCGAACACCGGGGAGCTGTTTTTT,.,TRBV5-1,TRBJ2-2,.
CSAPTGGMEKLFF,TGCAGTGCGCCGACAGGGGGCATGGAAAAACTGTTTTTT,TRBD1,TRBV20-1,TRBJ1-4,few
CASSPGGGAGTQYF,TGTGCCAGCAGCCCGGGAGGAGGGGCTGGTACGCAGTATTTT,TRBD2,TRBV7-3,TRBJ2-3,few
CASSPRDNPNEKLFF,TGTGCCAGCAGTCCCCGGGACAACCCTAATGAAAAACTGTTTTTT,.,TRBV27,TRBJ1-4,.
CASSQGPSGETQYF,TGTGCTAGCAGCCAAGGCCCATCGGGGGAAACCCAGTACTTC,.,TRBV7-7,TRBJ2-5,.
CASSSNSGSRDEQYF,TGTGCCAGCAGCTCCAATAGCGGGAGCCGGGACGAGCAGTACTTC,TRBD2,TRBV12-3/TRBV12-4,TRBJ2-7,.
CASRPGTRSYNEQFF,TGTGCCAGCAGGCCGGGTACCCGCTCCTACAATGAGCAGTTCTTC,.,TRBV7-9,TRBJ2-1,few
CASSEGPWRGTYNEQFF,TGCGCCAGCAGTGAGGGGCCTTGGCGGGGGACTTACAATGAGCAGTTCTTC,TRBD2,TRBV10-1,TRBJ2-1,.
CATSRDLTVGEQYF,TGTGCCACCAGCAGAGATTTGACAGTCGGCGAGCAGTACTTC,.,TRBV15,TRBJ2-7,.
CASSQSWTGGQVFSYEQYF,TGCGCCAGCAGCCAAAGTTGGACAGGGGGGCAAGTGTTCTCCTACGAGCAGTACTTC,TRBD1,TRBV4-1,TRBJ2-7,.
CASGSTEHYNEQLF,TGTGCCAGCGGGTCCACAGAACATTACAATGAGCAGCTCTTC,.,TRBV13,TRBJ2-1,.
CASTPLRDRFLTSGIYYEQYF,TGTGCCAGCACCCCCCTTCGGGACAGGTTCCTAACTAGCGGGATATACTACGAGCAGTACTTC,TRBD2,TRBV11-2,TRBJ2-7,.
CSVEEVGTVHTF,TGCAGCGTTGAAGAGGTTGGGACAGTCCACACCTTC,TRBD1,TRBV29-1,TRBJ1-2,.
CASLSEGRSWGNTEAFF,TGTGCCAGCCTTTCCGAAGGGAGGAGTTGGGGGAACACTGAAGCTTTCTTT,.,TRBV28,TRBJ1-1,.
CSVEDRAFEAFF,TGCAGCGTTGAAGATCGGGCCTTTGAAGCTTTCTTT,.,TRBV29-1,TRBJ1-1,.
CASSLLPRAEAFF,TGTGCCAGCAGTTTACTCCCCAGAGCTGAAGCTTTCTTT,.,TRBV12-3/TRBV12-4,TRBJ1-1,.
CSVRVLNTEAFF,TGCAGCGTTCGGGTGTTGAACACTGAAGCTTTCTTT,.,TRBV29-1,TRBJ1-1,many
CASSPLAEMKQYF,TGTGCCAGCAGCCCTTTAGCGGAAATGAAGCAGTATTTT,.,TRBV7-9,TRBJ2-3,.
CASSLPPWQGYNEQFF,TGTGCCAGCAGCTTACCCCCCTGGCAGGGGTACAATGAGCAGTTCTTC,.,TRBV7-9,TRBJ2-1,.
CASSPPWANTEAFF,TGTGCCAGCAGCCCCCCGTGGGCGAACACTGAAGCTTTCTTT,.,TRBV7-2,TRBJ1-1,.
CASSNPGTGRYEQYF,TGCGCCAGCAGCAACCCCGGGACAGGGAGGTACGAGCAGTACTTC,TRBD1,TRBV4-1,TRBJ2-7,many
CASSEIQGLYNEQFF,TGCGCCAGCAGTGAGATTCAGGGGCTCTACAATGAGCAGTTCTTC,.,TRBV10-2,TRBJ2-1,few
CASSPRQISYNEQFF,TGTGCCAGCAGCCCTCGACAGATATCCTACAATGAGCAGTTCTTC,.,TRBV7-6,TRBJ2-1,few
CASSQDPSWGNIQYF,TGTGCCAGCAGCCAAGATCCGTCCTGGGGGAACATTCAGTACTTC,.,TRBV3-1,TRBJ2-4,few
CAISDPGSSYEQYF,TGTGCCATCAGTGACCCCGGGAGCTCCTACGAGCAGTACTTC,.,TRBV10-3,TRBJ2-7,many
CSVASGGTDTQYF,TGCAGCGTTGCGTCCGGGGGCACAGATACGCAGTATTTT,.,TRBV29-1,TRBJ2-3,.